The next 26 T cell receptor beta chains were all read from a single sample in a study of identical twins. TCRdb ran MiXCR on the 5' RACE reads and lists one entry per CDR3 protein. This table has around 570,000 distinct CDR3 sequences, around a tenth appearing once. This same sample was also part of a study on yellow fever vaccine responses in identical twins.

Input material: PBMCs. These receptors were collected from a woman aged 18-29 years in good health.

The V gene is TRBV5-1, the J gene TRBJ2-1, with D possibly being TRBD2 (6 bases). With 4 bases removed from V and 0 bases from J, the gap between germline ends came to 11 bases. Per the germline V gene, CDR1 is SGHRS and CDR2 is YFSETQ. This CDR3 comprises 15 residues. The CDR3, as DNA: TGCGCCAGCAGCGTAGACGGGAGCTCCTACAATGAGCAGTTCTTC. This translates into CASSVDGSSYNEQFF.

This chain connects TRBV28 to TRBJ1-2, with 7 bases that match TRBD1. V dropped 6 bases and J dropped 8; count of bases not matched to a gene: 9. CDR1 and CDR2 from the germline V gene are MDHEN and SYDVKM. CDR3 size: 13 residues. The CDR3 DNA reads TGTGCCAGCAGCGAGACAGGGAAAAGAGGCTACACCTTC. Its protein is CASSETGKRGYTF.

The table lists this clonotype with a few counts. The chain carries TRBV11-2 and TRBJ2-7; no reliable D call. The V gene's germline CDR1 is SGHAT and CDR2 FQNNGV. The CDR3 loop spans 15 amino acids. Between the trimmed V and J ends, which lost 0 bases and 4 bases, there was a span of 13 bases. The chain's CDR3 is CASSLDYFPLYEQYF. DNA of the CDR3: TGTGCCAGCAGCTTAGATTACTTCCCTTTGTACGAGCAGTACTTC. Drawing the rest from reference TRBV11-2 and TRBJ2-7, the complete variable domain is EAGVAQSPRYKIIEKRQSVAFWCNPISGHATLYWYQQILGQGPKLLIQFQNNGVVDDSQLPKDRFSAERLKGVDSTLKIQPAKLEDSAVYLCASSLDYFPLYEQYFGPGTRLTVT.

This chain joins TRBV14 and TRBJ2-1; 8 positions match TRBD2. This CDR3 has 13 amino acids. The V gene's germline CDR1 is SGHDN and CDR2 FVKESK. J gave up 5 bases and V 8 bases, and 5 bases lay outside the gene matches. In nucleotides, the CDR3 is TGTGCCAGCGCGCGGGGGGCCGACAATGAGCAGTTCTTC. Residues: CASARGADNEQFF.

This clonotype occurred a few times. The chain recombines TRBV28 with TRBJ1-3; possibly TRBD1 for D (5 bases). This CDR3 has 15 residues. Germline V gives CDR1 MDHEN, CDR2 SYDVKM. V dropped 1 base and J dropped 3 bases, with 10 bases sitting between them. Here the CDR3 reads CASSLLGRFGNTIYF. CDR3 nucleotides: TGTGCCAGCAGTTTATTGGGGCGATTTGGAAACACCATATATTTT.

The rearrangement links TRBV27 to TRBJ2-3; D not certain. The CDR3 has 13 residues. Trimming left V 7 bases short and J 5 bases short, with 13 bases between. Per the germline V gene, CDR1 is MNHEY and CDR2 is SMNVEV (reference sequence). The DNA for the CDR3 is TGTGCCAGCAAGACCCCCGCTGGAGATACGCAGTATTTT. This gives the protein CASKTPAGDTQYF.

J is TRBJ2-7 and V is TRBV12-3 or TRBV12-4; 8 bases line up with TRBD1. Trimming took 4 bases from V and 1 from J; bases not matched to a gene: 9. CDR3 size: 16 residues. The CDR3 nucleotides read TGTGCCAGCAGTTCGCAGGACAGGGTATCATCCTACGAGCAGTACTTC. Translation gives CASSSQDRVSSYEQYF.

This clonotype was counted between two and nine times. This chain uses TRBV6-2 or TRBV6-3 with TRBJ2-7; D is unresolved. In germline, CDR1 is MNHEY, CDR2 SVGEGT. The germline V and J ends were trimmed by 8 bases and 5 bases, with 10 bases remaining between them. This CDR3 has 11 amino acids. As DNA, the CDR3 is TGTGCCAGCGGATTCCCCCACGAGCAGTACTTC. Residues: CASGFPHEQYF.

This clonotype has only a few counts. V gene TRBV4-3 combines with J gene TRBJ2-1; 11 bases line up with TRBD2. This CDR3 has 15 residues. Looked up from germline, CDR1 is LGHNA and CDR2 is YSLEER. J gave up 6 bases and V 3 bases, and 4 bases lay outside the gene matches. CDR3 loop: CASSQGLAVINEQFF. The CDR3 coding sequence is TGCGCCAGCAGCCAGGGACTAGCGGTCATCAATGAGCAGTTCTTC.

This clonotype was seen at least ten times. V and J are TRBV7-2 and TRBJ1-2; D is perhaps TRBD1 (6 bases). The length of the CDR3 is 13 residues. The ends were cut back, 3 bases at V and 8 bases at J, with 13 bases in the middle. Germline CDR1 and CDR2: SGHTA and FQGNSA. The CDR3 nucleotides are TGTGCCAGCAGCTTGACAGGCCTCGGGGGCTACACCTTC. Residues: CASSLTGLGGYTF.

V and J are TRBV5-6 and TRBJ2-3; unclear D gene. Deletions cut 1 base from V and 2 bases from J, with 8 bases between. This CDR3 has 14 residues. The germline gives CDR1 SGHDT, CDR2 YYEEEE. The CDR3 DNA reads TGTGCCAGCAGCTTGCGCCCAGACACAGATACGCAGTATTTT. Its protein is CASSLRPDTDTQYF.

This clonotype was counted a few times. The chain carries TRBV5-1 and TRBJ2-7; 9 positions match TRBD1. Germline V lookup: CDR1 SGHRS, CDR2 YFSETQ. This CDR3 is built from 18 residues. The trim removed 1 base at V and 0 bases at J, leaving 11 bases unmatched. The CDR3 bases are TGCGCCAGCAGCTTGTCTCCATCCGGGACAGGGTCCTCCTACGAGCAGTACTTC. This codes for CASSLSPSGTGSSYEQYF.

This clonotype was counted ten times or more. The V gene is TRBV6-1, the J gene TRBJ2-1; D gene unclear. The CDR3 runs to 14 residues. V gave up 6 bases and J gave up 6 bases, with 15 bases separating them. Germline loops: CDR1 MNHNS, CDR2 SASEGT. Here the CDR3 reads CASSQEPYGNEQFF. The CDR3, as DNA: TGTGCCAGCAGCCAAGAACCCTACGGCAATGAGCAGTTCTTC.

This clonotype was counted a few times. The V gene is TRBV7-2, the J gene TRBJ2-3; D gene unclear. V was clipped by 4 bases and J by 10 bases, with 12 bases between them. Germline V lookup: CDR1 SGHTA, CDR2 FQGNSA. The CDR3 extends over 12 amino acids. The CDR3 sequence is CASSSYERAQYF. CDR3 DNA sequence: TGTGCCAGCAGCTCCTACGAACGGGCGCAGTATTTT.

This clonotype has at least ten counts. The chain couples TRBV7-2 to TRBJ1-2, with D uncertain. The CDR3 runs 16 residues. Trimming stripped 0 bases from V and 3 bases from J, with 14 bases between. The germline CDR1 and CDR2 sequences are SGHTA and FQGNSA. The DNA for the CDR3 is TGTGCCAGCAGCTTAGCCATCCCACCTCCTTACTATGGCTACACCTTC. Protein sequence: CASSLAIPPPYYGYTF. Complete variable domain (other parts from reference TRBV7-2 and TRBJ1-2): GAGVSQSPSNKVTEKGKDVELRCDPISGHTALYWYRQSLGQGLEFLIYFQGNSAPDKSGLPSDRFSAERTGGSVSTLTIQRTQQEDSAVYLCASSLAIPPPYYGYTFGSGTRLTVV.

This clonotype has at least ten counts. This chain links TRBV5-1 with TRBJ2-1; no clear D gene. Germline loops: CDR1 SGHRS, CDR2 YFSETQ. This CDR3 has 13 amino acids. V was shortened by 1 base and J by 7 bases, with 9 bases between the two germline ends. The CDR3 DNA sequence: TGCGCCAGCAGCTTGAATTGGGGAAATGAGCAGTTCTTC. It encodes CASSLNWGNEQFF.

The genes are TRBV7-9 and TRBJ2-2; D gene uncertain. The CDR3 is made up of 14 amino acids. Germline CDR1 is SEHNR and CDR2 is FQNEAQ (reference sequence). V was trimmed by 10 bases and J by 2 bases, leaving 14 bases between them. The CDR3 DNA is TGTGCCACCTCCATCCGGCTAAACACCGGGGAGCTGTTTTTT. Its protein product is CATSIRLNTGELFF.

At least ten counts were recorded for this clonotype. The chain recombines TRBV18 with TRBJ2-3, with 11 bases matching TRBD2. The CDR3 extends over 19 amino acids. The germline gives CDR1 KGHSH, CDR2 LQKENI. The junction had 10 bases not matched to a gene; V was cut back by 0 bases and J by 2 bases. In nucleotides, the CDR3 is TGTGCCAGCTCACCACCGGAGTTGACTAGCGGGGAATTCACAGATACGCAGTATTTT. As protein: CASSPPELTSGEFTDTQYF.

This clonotype was seen more than once but under ten times. The DNA for the CDR3 is TGTGCCAGCAGTTCCGTAACGGACAGAGCCTTCTCTGGGGCCAACGTCCTGACTTTC. Residues: CASSSVTDRAFSGANVLTF. The chain recombines TRBV27 with TRBJ2-6; D might be TRBD1 (6 bases). V dropped 4 bases and J dropped 0 bases, with 19 bases sitting between them. Germline V gene data show CDR1 as MNHEY and CDR2 as SMNVEV (reference sequence). The CDR3 has 19 residues.

V and J are TRBV7-2 and TRBJ1-5; D call uncertain. This CDR3 has 14 residues. Trimming pared 5 bases from V and 1 base from J, leaving 9 bases between. Germline V CDR1 and CDR2: SGHTA, FQGNSA. The CDR3 region has the DNA TGTGCCAGCAGCCGCGGACCGAGCAATCAGCCCCAGCATTTT. Protein: CASSRGPSNQPQHF.

There are many counts of this clonotype. This chain uses TRBV5-1 with TRBJ2-5, with D perhaps given as TRBD1 or TRBD2 (6 bases each). CDR3 size: 13 residues. Germline V gene lookup returns CDR1 SGHRS and CDR2 YFSETQ. V dropped 2 bases and J dropped 5 bases, with 10 bases sitting between them. The CDR3 reads CASSLRGDETQYF. The CDR3 bases are TGCGCCAGCAGCTTAAGGGGGGACGAGACCCAGTACTTC. Complete variable domain (other parts from reference TRBV5-1 and TRBJ2-5): KAGVTQTPRYLIKTRGQQVTLSCSPISGHRSVSWYQQTPGQGLQFLFEYFSETQRNKGNFPGRFSGRQFSNSRSEMNVSTLELGDSALYLCASSLRGDETQYFGPGTRLLVL.

This clonotype was detected a few times. The CDR3 reads CASSLTGLNIQYF. As DNA, the CDR3 is TGTGCCAGCAGTTTAACCGGACTAAACATTCAGTACTTC. V and J are TRBV27 and TRBJ2-4; D possibly corresponds to TRBD2 (5 bases). This CDR3 spans 13 amino acids. V was cut by 2 bases and J by 6 bases, with 8 bases left in between. CDR1 MNHEY and CDR2 SMNVEV come from the germline V gene (reference sequence).

This clonotype was counted many times. V and J are TRBV12-3 or TRBV12-4 and TRBJ2-1, with a possible D match to TRBD2 (5 bases). The CDR3 consists of 13 residues. Trimming took off 6 bases at V and 5 bases at J, with 11 bases between the two ends. Here the CDR3 reads CASRRTPHNEQFF. CDR3 sequence (DNA): TGTGCCAGCAGAAGGACTCCTCACAATGAGCAGTTCTTC.

V gene TRBV7-8 combines with J gene TRBJ2-3; 10 bases agree with TRBD2. CDR1 SGHVS and CDR2 FQNEAQ come from the germline V gene. V lost 3 bases to trimming and J lost 0 bases; unmatched junction nucleotides: 6. CDR3 length: 17 residues. The CDR3 nucleotides read TGTGCCAGCAGCTTCGAAGGGACTAGCGTAAGCACAGATACGCAGTATTTT. This codes for CASSFEGTSVSTDTQYF.

This clonotype was seen a few times. This chain uses TRBV6-2 or TRBV6-3 with TRBJ2-7, with TRBD2 matching 7 bases. Per the germline V gene, CDR1 is MNHEY and CDR2 is SVGEGT. This CDR3 comprises 15 residues. Germline trimming cut 5 bases from V and 4 bases from J; bases unmatched to any gene: 11. The CDR3 bases are TGTGCCAGCAGTGGTTCTCGCGGGAGCGGATACGAGCAGTACTTC. Protein: CASSGSRGSGYEQYF.

This clonotype has more than one count but fewer than ten. The rearrangement joins TRBV7-6 to TRBJ2-7, with 12 bases matching TRBD2. The germline V gene has CDR1 SGHVS and CDR2 FNYEAQ. The V segment lost 0 bases and the J segment 5 bases; nucleotides outside the gene matches: 14. The CDR3 covers 19 residues. The CDR3 nucleotides read TGTGCCAGCAGCTTAGCGTGGGGATGGCTAGCGGGAGGGACGCACGAGCAGTACTTC. It yields the protein CASSLAWGWLAGGTHEQYF.